Listed here is a single T cell receptor beta chain. Via MiXCR, TCRdb re-called the PCR reads, giving one row per CDR3 protein. The table records approximately 11,000 distinct CDR3 sequences, roughly a third of them present only once. This sample is part of a study of immune characterization of retroperitoneal liposarcoma. The CDR3 totals 14 residues. Looked up from germline, CDR1 is LGHNA and CDR2 is YSLEER. The sample comprised tumor tissue. V gene TRBV4-3 combines with J gene TRBJ2-5; D might be TRBD1 (6 bases). The DNA matches TRBJ2-7 better at its end, which makes the J call doubtful. The sequence derives from a female donor with retroperitoneal liposarcoma. The CDR3 protein is CASSQIVRGHEQYF. The CDR3 DNA reads as TGCGCCAGCAGCCAAATAGTCAGGGGCCACGAGCAGTACTTC.